This T cell receptor (beta chain) was identified in a study of OX40 agonist ivuxolimab in advanced cancers. Points from the study as a whole: Both CD4+ and CD8+ T cell populations in blood had undergone clonal expansion by week 6 at 0.1 to 3.0 mg/kg.

CDR1 is MNHEY, CDR2 SVGAGI, per germline. The V end lost 6 bases, the J end lost 3 bases, and 11 bases lay between the germline ends. The CDR3 consists of 13 residues. Sequenced by immunoSEQ multiplex PCR; TCRdb stores in-frame clones only, minus some. Here the sample spans about 15,000 clones, 70% to 90% being singletons. Details on this clone: No antigen is known for it.

The material sequenced was CD4+ or CD8+ T cells sorted from blood, taken in a trial of the OX40 agonist ivuxolimab. The origin of this receptor is an adult with an advanced solid tumor such as melanoma, head and neck, liver or kidney cancer. The chain links TRBV6-5 to TRBJ1-1; no clear D gene. The CDR3 DNA follows: TGTGCCAGCAGGGTAGGTTCGTACACTGAAGCTTTCTTT. Protein: CASRVGSYTEAFF.